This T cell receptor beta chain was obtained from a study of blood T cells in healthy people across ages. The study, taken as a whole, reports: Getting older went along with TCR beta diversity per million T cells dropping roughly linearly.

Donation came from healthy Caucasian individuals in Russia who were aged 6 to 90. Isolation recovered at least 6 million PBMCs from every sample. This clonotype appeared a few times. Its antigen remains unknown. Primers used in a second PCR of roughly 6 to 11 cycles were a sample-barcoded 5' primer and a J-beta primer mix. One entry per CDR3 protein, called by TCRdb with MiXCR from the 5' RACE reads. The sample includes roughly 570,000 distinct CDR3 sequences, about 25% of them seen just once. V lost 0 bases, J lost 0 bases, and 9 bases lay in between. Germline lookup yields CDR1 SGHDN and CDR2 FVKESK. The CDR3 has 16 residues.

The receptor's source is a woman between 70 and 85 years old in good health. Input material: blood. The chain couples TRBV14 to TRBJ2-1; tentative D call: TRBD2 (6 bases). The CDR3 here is CASSQDLLASYNEQFF. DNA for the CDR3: TGTGCCAGCAGCCAAGATCTACTAGCCTCCTACAATGAGCAGTTCTTC.